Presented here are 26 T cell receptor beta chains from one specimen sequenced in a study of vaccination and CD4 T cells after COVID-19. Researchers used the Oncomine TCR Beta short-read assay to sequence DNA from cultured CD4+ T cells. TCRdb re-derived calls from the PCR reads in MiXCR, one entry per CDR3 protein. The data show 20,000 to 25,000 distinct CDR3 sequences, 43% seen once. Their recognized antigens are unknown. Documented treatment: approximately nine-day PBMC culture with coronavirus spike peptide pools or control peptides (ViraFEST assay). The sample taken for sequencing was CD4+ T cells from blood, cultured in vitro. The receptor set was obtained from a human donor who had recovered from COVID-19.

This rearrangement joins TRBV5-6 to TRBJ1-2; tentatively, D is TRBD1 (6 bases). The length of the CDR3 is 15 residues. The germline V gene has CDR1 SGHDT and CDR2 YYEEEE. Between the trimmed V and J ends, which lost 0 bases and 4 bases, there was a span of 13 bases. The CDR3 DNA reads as TGTGCCAGCAGCTTGGGTGGTACAGGGATCTATGGCTACACCTTC. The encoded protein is CASSLGGTGIYGYTF.

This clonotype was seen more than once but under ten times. The CDR3 sequence: CATSRGTNELYGYTF. CDR3 DNA: TGTGCCACCAGCAGAGGAACAAATGAACTATATGGCTACACCTTC. The V gene is TRBV15, the J gene TRBJ1-2; D is undetermined. Germline V lookup: CDR1 LNHNV, CDR2 YYDKDF (reference sequence). CDR3 length: 15 amino acids. The V and J ends lost 1 base and 5 bases respectively, with 14 bases between them. The entire variable domain, with the rest obtained from reference TRBV15 and TRBJ1-2, is as follows: DAMVIQNPRYQVTQFGKPVTLSCSQTLNHNVMYWYQQKSSQAPKLLFHYYDKDFNNEADTPDNFQSRRPNTSFCFLDIRSPGLGDTAMYLCATSRGTNELYGYTFGSGTRLTVV.

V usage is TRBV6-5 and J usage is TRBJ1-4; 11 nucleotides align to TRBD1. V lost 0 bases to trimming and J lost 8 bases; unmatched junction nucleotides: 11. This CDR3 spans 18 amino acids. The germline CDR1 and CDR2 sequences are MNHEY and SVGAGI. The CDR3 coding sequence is TGTGCCAGCAGTTACTCTGGACAGGGGGCCCTCAGAAGGGAAAAACTGTTTTTT. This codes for CASSYSGQGALRREKLFF.

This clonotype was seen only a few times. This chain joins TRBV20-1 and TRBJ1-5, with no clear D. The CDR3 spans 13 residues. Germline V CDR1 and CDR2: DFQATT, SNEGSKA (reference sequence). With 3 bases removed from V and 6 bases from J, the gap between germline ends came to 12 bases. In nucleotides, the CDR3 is TGCAGTGCTAGTGGACTTATTGTTCAGCCCCAGCATTTT. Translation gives CSASGLIVQPQHF.

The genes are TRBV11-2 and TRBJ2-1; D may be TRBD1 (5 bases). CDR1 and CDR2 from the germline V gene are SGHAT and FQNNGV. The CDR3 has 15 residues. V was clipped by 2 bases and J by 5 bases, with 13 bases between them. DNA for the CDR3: TGTGCCAGCAGCTTAACCGGACAAGAGAACAATGAGCAGTTCTTC. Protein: CASSLTGQENNEQFF.

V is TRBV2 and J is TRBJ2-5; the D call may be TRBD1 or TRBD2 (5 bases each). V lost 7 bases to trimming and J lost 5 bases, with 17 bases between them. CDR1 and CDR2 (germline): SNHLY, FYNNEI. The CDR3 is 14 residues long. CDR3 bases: TGTGCCAGCACGGGGCAGGTGAGGGAGGAGACCCAGTACTTC. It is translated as CASTGQVREETQYF.

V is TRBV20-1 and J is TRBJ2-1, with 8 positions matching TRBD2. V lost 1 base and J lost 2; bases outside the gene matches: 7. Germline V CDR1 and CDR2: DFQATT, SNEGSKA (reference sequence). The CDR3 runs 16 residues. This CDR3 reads CSARVMTSETYNEQFF. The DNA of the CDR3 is TGCAGTGCTAGAGTTATGACTAGCGAAACCTACAATGAGCAGTTCTTC.

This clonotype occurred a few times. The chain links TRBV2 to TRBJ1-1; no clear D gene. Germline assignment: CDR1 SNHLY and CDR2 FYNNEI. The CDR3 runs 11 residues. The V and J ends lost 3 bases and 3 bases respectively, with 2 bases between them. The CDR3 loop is CASSEHTEAFF. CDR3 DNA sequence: TGTGCCAGCAGTGAGCACACTGAAGCTTTCTTT.

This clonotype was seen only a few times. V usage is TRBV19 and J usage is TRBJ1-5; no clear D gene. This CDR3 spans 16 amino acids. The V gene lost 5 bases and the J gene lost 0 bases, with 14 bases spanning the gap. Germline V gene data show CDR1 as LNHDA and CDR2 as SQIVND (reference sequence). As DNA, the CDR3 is TGTGCCAGTAGTCTAAGACATTACTATAGCAATCAGCCCCAGCATTTT. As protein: CASSLRHYYSNQPQHF.

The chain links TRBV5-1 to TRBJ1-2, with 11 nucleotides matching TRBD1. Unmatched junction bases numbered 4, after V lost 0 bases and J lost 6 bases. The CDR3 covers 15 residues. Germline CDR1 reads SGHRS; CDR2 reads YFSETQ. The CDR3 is CASSLEGQGEDGYTF. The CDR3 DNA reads TGCGCCAGCAGCTTGGAGGGACAGGGGGAGGATGGCTACACCTTC.

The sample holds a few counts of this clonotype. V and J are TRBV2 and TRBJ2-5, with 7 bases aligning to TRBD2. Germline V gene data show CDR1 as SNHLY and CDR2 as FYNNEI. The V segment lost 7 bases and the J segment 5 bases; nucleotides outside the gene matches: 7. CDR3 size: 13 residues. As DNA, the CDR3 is TGTGCCAGCATTCGGGAGGAGGGGGAGACCCAGTACTTC. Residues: CASIREEGETQYF.

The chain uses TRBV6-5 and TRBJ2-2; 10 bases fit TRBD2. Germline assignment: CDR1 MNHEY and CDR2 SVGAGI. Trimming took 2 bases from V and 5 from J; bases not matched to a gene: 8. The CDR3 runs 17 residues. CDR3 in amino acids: CASSYIYSGRRTGELFF. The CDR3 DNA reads TGTGCCAGCAGTTACATTTATAGCGGGAGGAGGACCGGGGAGCTGTTTTTT.

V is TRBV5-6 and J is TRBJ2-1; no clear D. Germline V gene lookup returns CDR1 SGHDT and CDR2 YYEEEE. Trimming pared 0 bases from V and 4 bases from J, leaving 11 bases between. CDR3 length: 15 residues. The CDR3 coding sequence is TGTGCCAGCAGCTTGGTGCAGGCTTTTTACAATGAGCAGTTCTTC. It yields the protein CASSLVQAFYNEQFF.

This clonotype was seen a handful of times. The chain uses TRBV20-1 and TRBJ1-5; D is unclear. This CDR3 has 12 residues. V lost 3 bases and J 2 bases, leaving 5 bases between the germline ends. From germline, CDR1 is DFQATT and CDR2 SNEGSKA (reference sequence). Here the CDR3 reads CSASPRNQPQHF. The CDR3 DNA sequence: TGCAGTGCTAGTCCCCGCAATCAGCCCCAGCATTTT.

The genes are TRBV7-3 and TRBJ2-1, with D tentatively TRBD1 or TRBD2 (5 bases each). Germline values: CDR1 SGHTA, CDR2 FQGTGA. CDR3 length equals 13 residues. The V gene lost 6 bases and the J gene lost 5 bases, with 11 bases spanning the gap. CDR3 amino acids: CASRGTENNEQFF. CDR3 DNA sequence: TGTGCCAGCAGAGGGACGGAAAACAATGAGCAGTTCTTC. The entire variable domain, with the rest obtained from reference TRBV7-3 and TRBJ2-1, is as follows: GAGVSQTPSNKVTEKGKYVELRCDPISGHTALYWYRQSLGQGPEFLIYFQGTGAADDSGLPNDRFFAVRPEGSVSTLKIQRTERGDSAVYLCASRGTENNEQFFGPGTRLTVL.

Here the CDR3 reads CASSIQRGLNYGYTF. CDR3 nucleotides: TGTGCCAGTAGTATTCAAAGAGGATTGAACTATGGCTACACCTTC. The gene calls are TRBV19 and TRBJ1-2; D uncertain. Germline CDR1 reads LNHDA; CDR2 reads SQIVND (reference sequence). There are 15 residues in the CDR3. Trimming left V 3 bases short and J 2 bases short, with 13 bases between.

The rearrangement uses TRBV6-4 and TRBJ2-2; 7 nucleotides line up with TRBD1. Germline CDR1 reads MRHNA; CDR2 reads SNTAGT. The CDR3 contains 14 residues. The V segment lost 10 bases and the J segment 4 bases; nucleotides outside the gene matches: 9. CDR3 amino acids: CATTLTGTTGELFF. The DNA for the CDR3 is TGTGCCACCACTTTGACAGGGACCACCGGGGAGCTGTTTTTT.

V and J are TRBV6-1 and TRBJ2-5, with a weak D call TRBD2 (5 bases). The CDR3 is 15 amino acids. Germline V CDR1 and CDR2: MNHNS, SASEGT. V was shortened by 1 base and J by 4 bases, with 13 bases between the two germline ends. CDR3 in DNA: TGTGCCAGCAGTGAAGAGAGGGCGCGCGGAGAGACCCAGTACTTC. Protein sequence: CASSEERARGETQYF.

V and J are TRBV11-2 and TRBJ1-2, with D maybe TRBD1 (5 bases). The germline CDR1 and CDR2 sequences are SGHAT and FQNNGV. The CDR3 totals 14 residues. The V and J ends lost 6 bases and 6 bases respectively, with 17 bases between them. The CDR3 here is CASRSFGTRDGYTF. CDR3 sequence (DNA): TGTGCCAGCAGATCTTTCGGGACTCGAGATGGCTACACCTTC.

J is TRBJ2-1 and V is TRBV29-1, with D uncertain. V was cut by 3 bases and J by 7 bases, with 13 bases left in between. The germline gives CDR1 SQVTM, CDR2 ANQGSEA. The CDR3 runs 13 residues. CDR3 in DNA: TGCAGCGTTGACTGGTCCCAAGGGAATGAGCAGTTCTTC. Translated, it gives CSVDWSQGNEQFF.

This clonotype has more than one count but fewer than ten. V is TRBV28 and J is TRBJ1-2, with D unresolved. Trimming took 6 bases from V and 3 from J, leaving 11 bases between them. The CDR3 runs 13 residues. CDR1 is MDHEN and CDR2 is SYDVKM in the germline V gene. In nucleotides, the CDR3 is TGTGCCAGCAGAAACGTAGGTGACTATGGCTACACCTTC. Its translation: CASRNVGDYGYTF.

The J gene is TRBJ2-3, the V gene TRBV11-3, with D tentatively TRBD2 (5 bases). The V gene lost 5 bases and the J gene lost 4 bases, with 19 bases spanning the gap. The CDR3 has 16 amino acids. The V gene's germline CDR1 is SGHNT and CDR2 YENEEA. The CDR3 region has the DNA TGTGCCAGCAGCCCAGGTGGCCTAGCCGGGGCAGATACGCAGTATTTT. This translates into CASSPGGLAGADTQYF.

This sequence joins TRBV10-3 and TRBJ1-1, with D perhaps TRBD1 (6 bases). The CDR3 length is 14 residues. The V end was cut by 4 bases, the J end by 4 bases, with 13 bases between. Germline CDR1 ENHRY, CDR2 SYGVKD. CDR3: CAISGEGGSTEAFF. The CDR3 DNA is TGTGCCATCAGTGGGGAAGGGGGGTCCACTGAAGCTTTCTTT.

CDR3 sequence (DNA): TGCAGTGCAGAGACCGACACAGATACGCAGTATTTT. Its translation is CSAETDTDTQYF. The chain has TRBV20-1 and TRBJ2-3; the D is unclear. V was pared by 6 bases and J by 2 bases, with 9 bases between. The CDR3 is made up of 12 amino acids. Germline assignment: CDR1 DFQATT and CDR2 SNEGSKA (reference sequence).

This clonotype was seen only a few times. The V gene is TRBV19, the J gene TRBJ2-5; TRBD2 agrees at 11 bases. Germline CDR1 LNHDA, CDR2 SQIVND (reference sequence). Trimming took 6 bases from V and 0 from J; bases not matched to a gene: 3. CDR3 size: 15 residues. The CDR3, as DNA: TGTGCCAGTAGGCGGACTAGCGGGTACCAAGAGACCCAGTACTTC. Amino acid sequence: CASRRTSGYQETQYF.

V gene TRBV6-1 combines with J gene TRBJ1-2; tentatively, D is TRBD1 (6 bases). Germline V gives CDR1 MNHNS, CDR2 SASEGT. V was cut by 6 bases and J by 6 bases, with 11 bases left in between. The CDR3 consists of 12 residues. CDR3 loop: CASRRRTDGYTF. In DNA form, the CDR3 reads TGTGCCAGCAGACGACGGACAGATGGCTACACCTTC.